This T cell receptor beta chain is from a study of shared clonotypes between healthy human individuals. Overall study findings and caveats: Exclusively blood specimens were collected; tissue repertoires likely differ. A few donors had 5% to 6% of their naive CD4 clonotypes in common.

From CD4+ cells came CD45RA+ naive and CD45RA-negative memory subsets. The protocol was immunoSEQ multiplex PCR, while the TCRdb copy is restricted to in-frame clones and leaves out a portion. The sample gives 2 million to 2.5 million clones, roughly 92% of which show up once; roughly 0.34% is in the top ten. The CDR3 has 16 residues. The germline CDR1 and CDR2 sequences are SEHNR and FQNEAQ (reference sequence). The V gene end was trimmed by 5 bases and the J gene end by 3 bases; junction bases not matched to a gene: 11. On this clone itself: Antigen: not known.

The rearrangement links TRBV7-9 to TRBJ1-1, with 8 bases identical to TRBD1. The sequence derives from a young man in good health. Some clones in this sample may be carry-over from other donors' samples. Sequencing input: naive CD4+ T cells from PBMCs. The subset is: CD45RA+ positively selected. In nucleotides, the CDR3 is TGTGCCAGCAGCGATCCCGGGACAGGCTTTGACACTGAAGCTTTCTTT. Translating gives CASSDPGTGFDTEAFF.